The sequence of this T cell receptor beta chain was determined in a study of T cell changes during pregnancy in multiple sclerosis. Germline loops: CDR1 SGHDT, CDR2 YYEEEE. With V trimmed by 4 bases and J by 6 bases, 4 bases remained unmatched. The length of the CDR3 is 12 residues. Some clones are missing from TCRdb's copy, which holds only in-frame ones; the method was immunoSEQ multiplex PCR. The data show tens of thousands of clones, approximately 89% seen once. This TCR came from a female donor with multiple sclerosis, enrolled in a pregnancy study. This material consisted of CD8+ T cells from peripheral blood mononuclear cells, taken in the first trimester of pregnancy. The chain uses TRBV5-6 and TRBJ2-7, with 7 positions matching TRBD1. The CDR3 region is CASSPQGVEQYF. The CDR3 DNA reads TGTGCCAGCAGCCCGCAGGGGGTCGAGCAGTACTTC.